This TCR beta chain was captured in a study of CXCR3-negative and CXCR3-positive naive CD8 T cells. On the study more broadly: Libraries each contributed about 1.5 +/- 0.3 million TRB reads, for around 150 million in total. Study observations and caveats: CXCR3-positive naive cells had more hydrophobic TRB CDR3s than CXCR3-negative naive cells. The naive subsets expressed comparable surface CD5, and the authors inferred TCR strength from TRB CDR3 properties.

Through 5' RACE with UMI labels, the TRB cDNA libraries were prepared. After re-calling the 5' RACE reads, TCRdb lists one entry per CDR3 protein, DNA absent. This sample's clone table lists 100,000 to 150,000 distinct CDR3 sequences. Comment on this clonotype: No antigen is known for it.

There are 13 residues in the CDR3. Germline V CDR1 and CDR2: SQVTM, ANQGSEA. Naive cells were sorted as CD45RO-, CCR7+, CD27+ and CD95-. Sequenced material: naive CXCR3- CD8+ T cells from blood. The subset is: CD45RO-CCR7+CD27+CD95- naive CD8+ T cells lacking CXCR3 (TNR3-). The clonotype was recovered from a human donor in good health. Some clones in this sample may be carry-over from other donors' samples. The chain couples TRBV29-1 to TRBJ2-7; TCRdb calls TRBD2, which cannot be checked without DNA. Here the CDR3 reads CSVGLAGGYEQYF.